The T cell receptor (beta chain) described here comes from a study of human T cells and chemical hapten exposure. Looking at the study overall: A patient group, mainly female, showed alopecia areata, totalis or universalis.

This sample's time point: patch test 1, 2 weeks after DPC sensitization. The treatment is: therapeutic diphenylcyclopropenone sensitization with weekly scalp DPC. Whole-study results and caveats: Expanded TCRs produced significantly more large CDR3 similarity clusters than controls did.

Germline V CDR1 and CDR2: SGDLS, YYNGEE. With 2 bases removed from V and 3 bases from J, the gap between germline ends came to 9 bases. The CDR3 runs to 14 residues. As handled by the study authors: TCRs per sample had a median of roughly 96,000 and ranged from about 23,224 to 750,000. TCRdb reanalysed the RACE reads using MiXCR and keeps one entry per CDR3 protein. The V and J calls and clone size come from TCRdb's table, not from the authors' own analysis. Here the sample spans just under 350,000 distinct CDR3 sequences, roughly 6.9% being singletons. As for this clonotype: Its antigen is currently unknown.

This clonotype was obtained from a woman between 18 and 29 years old with alopecia areata. Some clones in this sample may be carry-over from other donors' samples. The rearrangement joins TRBV9 to TRBJ1-3; D is unresolved. The sequencing here drew on whole blood, taken in connection with sensitization to the hapten diphenylcyclopropenone (DPC). CDR3 nucleotide sequence: TGTGCCAGCAGCGTCGAGGGCTTTGGAAACACCATATATTTT. It is translated as CASSVEGFGNTIYF. The full variable domain, in which reference TRBV9 and TRBJ1-3 provide the parts outside the CDR3, is DSGVTQTPKHLITATGQRVTLRCSPRSGDLSVYWYQQSLDQGLQFLIQYYNGEERAKGNILERFSAQQFPDLHSELNLSSLELGDSALYFCASSVEGFGNTIYFGEGSWLTVV.